The 5 T cell receptor beta chains below all came from one sample that was sequenced in a study of cytomegalovirus exposure and HLA in healthy donors. It was with 60 Vbeta and 13 Jbeta primers that the PCR ran. Assay: immunoSEQ multiplex PCR; the TCRdb copy retains only in-frame clones and omits some. The data show under 150,000 clones, with roughly 80% seen just once and about 4.1% held by the top ten. Material for sequencing was PBMCs. All receptors derive from a woman aged 40 to 50 in good health and CMV-seropositive.

The J gene is TRBJ1-6, the V gene TRBV27, with D tentatively TRBD1 (5 bases). This CDR3 contains 13 residues. Trimming cost V 5 bases and J 3 bases, with 5 bases left between them. Germline V gives CDR1 MNHEY, CDR2 SMNVEV (reference sequence). The CDR3 DNA follows: TGTGCCAGCAGTCAGGGCTATAATTCACCCCTCCACTTT. Residues: CASSQGYNSPLHF.

The rearrangement joins TRBV5-1 to TRBJ2-7, with 9 bases that match TRBD1. This CDR3 is built from 16 residues. Germline trimming cut 4 bases from V and 2 bases from J; bases unmatched to any gene: 10. From germline, CDR1 is SGHRS and CDR2 YFSETQ. CDR3 sequence (DNA): TGCGCCAGCAGCAACATCTTGGACAGGGGCGCCTACGAGCAGTACTTC. It codes for CASSNILDRGAYEQYF.

This chain joins TRBV9 and TRBJ2-3, with a tentative D call TRBD1 (6 bases). The CDR3 consists of 16 residues. The germline V and J ends were trimmed by 0 bases and 2 bases, with 13 bases remaining between them. The V gene's germline CDR1 is SGDLS and CDR2 YYNGEE. The CDR3 bases are TGTGCCAGCAGCGTAGACAATACAGGGATCACAGATACGCAGTATTTT. Residues: CASSVDNTGITDTQYF.

V and J are TRBV27 and TRBJ1-4; possible D gene TRBD1, 5 bases. This CDR3 is 14 amino acids long. Between the trimmed V and J ends, which lost 3 bases and 3 bases, there was a span of 8 bases. Germline V CDR1 and CDR2: MNHEY, SMNVEV (reference sequence). DNA of the CDR3: TGTGCCAGCAGTTTCGACAGACCTAATGAAAAACTGTTTTTT. Its translation is CASSFDRPNEKLFF.

The gene calls are TRBV28 and TRBJ1-2; no clear D gene. With 3 bases removed from V and 0 bases from J, the gap between germline ends came to 14 bases. This CDR3 contains 16 residues. CDR1 is MDHEN and CDR2 is SYDVKM in the germline V gene. The CDR3 DNA reads as TGTGCCAGCAGTTTTCAGACTCTTTTAGCTAACTATGGCTACACCTTC. Its translation: CASSFQTLLANYGYTF.